A single sample is the source of the 13 T cell receptor beta chains below, sequenced in a study of blood T cell repertoires in COVID-19. The method was immunoSEQ multiplex PCR; TCRdb's version includes in-frame clones alone and lacks a portion of them. This sample has about 130,000 clones, with over 80% found just once. The sample comprised peripheral blood. These receptors were obtained from a man aged 60 to 75 with acute or convalescent COVID-19.

This sequence joins TRBV12-3 or TRBV12-4 and TRBJ2-1; D gene unclear. The CDR3 has 12 amino acids. V dropped 3 bases and J dropped 10 bases, with 10 bases sitting between them. As DNA, the CDR3 is TGTGCCAGCAGTTTGGGTCTAGACGAGCAGTTCTTC. This gives the protein CASSLGLDEQFF.

The chain has TRBV3-1 (or the pseudogene TRBV3-2) and TRBJ2-7; D possibly corresponds to TRBD1 (6 bases). Trimming left V 1 base short and J 3 bases short, with 10 bases between. CDR1 is LGHDT, CDR2 YNNKEL, per germline (reference sequence). The CDR3 length is 14 residues. CDR3 loop: CASSQVTGLYEQYF. CDR3 DNA: TGTGCCAGCAGCCAAGTTACAGGGCTCTACGAGCAGTACTTC.

Only one count was recorded for this clone. This chain connects TRBV10-1 to TRBJ2-7; 12 bases agree with TRBD2. This CDR3 spans 16 amino acids. Germline CDR1 WNHNN, CDR2 SYGVQD (reference sequence). Trimming took 6 bases from V and 6 from J; bases not matched to a gene: 12. The CDR3 bases are TGCGCCAGCAGCGACCAACTAGCGGGAGGAATACGCGAGCAGTACTTC. Its translation: CASSDQLAGGIREQYF.

The chain uses TRBV2 and TRBJ1-3, with a possible D match to TRBD1 (5 bases). The CDR3 has 14 amino acids. V was pared by 8 bases and J by 0 bases, with 11 bases between. Per germline, CDR1 SNHLY and CDR2 FYNNEI. The CDR3 nucleotides are TGTGCCAGCTGGCGGGGCGGCTCTGGAAACACCATATATTTT. Its protein product is CASWRGGSGNTIYF. Full variable domain (missing parts from reference TRBV2 and TRBJ1-3): EPEVTQTPSHQVTQMGQEVILRCVPISNHLYFYWYRQILGQKVEFLVSFYNNEISEKSEIFDDQFSVERPDGSNFTLKIRSTKLEDSAMYFCASWRGGSGNTIYFGEGSWLTVV.

This rearrangement joins TRBV4-2 to TRBJ2-2; the match to TRBD2 covers 9 bases. The CDR3 length is 16 residues. The J segment lost 6 bases and the V segment lost 0 bases, leaving 5 bases of the junction unmatched. Germline CDR1 and CDR2: LGHNA and YNFKEQ. The CDR3 loop reads CASSQEFSGRPGELFF. The DNA for the CDR3 is TGTGCCAGCAGCCAAGAGTTTAGCGGGAGACCCGGGGAGCTGTTTTTT.

V usage is TRBV24-1 and J usage is TRBJ2-2; 7 nucleotides line up with TRBD1. In germline, CDR1 is KGHDR, CDR2 SFDVKD. With V trimmed by 4 bases and J by 2 bases, 6 bases remained unmatched. The CDR3 loop spans 16 amino acids. The CDR3 DNA is TGTGCCACCAGTGAGCTGGGACAGCAAAACACCGGGGAGCTGTTTTTT. This translates into CATSELGQQNTGELFF.

This clone was observed once. This sequence joins TRBV6-5 and TRBJ1-1; possibly TRBD1 for D (6 bases). Germline V gene data show CDR1 as MNHEY and CDR2 as SVGAGI. Trimming left V 4 bases short and J 2 bases short, with 8 bases between. The CDR3 runs to 13 residues. CDR3 nucleotides: TGTGCCAGCAGTTTACAGGGAAACACTGAAGCTTTCTTT. Translated: CASSLQGNTEAFF.

This clone has more than one count but fewer than ten. The gene calls are TRBV27 and TRBJ1-2; TRBD1 agrees at 12 bases. Germline CDR1 is MNHEY and CDR2 is SMNVEV (reference sequence). The CDR3 has 15 residues. The V and J ends lost 4 bases and 6 bases, in that order; junction bases with no gene match: 6. CDR3 amino acids: CASSSLRDRGHGYTF. CDR3 DNA: TGTGCCAGCAGTTCCCTCCGGGACAGGGGGCATGGCTACACCTTC.

The chain is built from TRBV19 and TRBJ1-1; the D gene is possibly TRBD1 (6 bases). The germline CDR1 and CDR2 sequences are LNHDA and SQIVND (reference sequence). The CDR3 loop spans 15 amino acids. Deletions cut 2 bases from V and 0 bases from J, with 10 bases between. This CDR3 reads CASSILGGMNTEAFF. CDR3 bases: TGTGCCAGTAGTATATTAGGGGGAATGAACACTGAAGCTTTCTTT.

This clone was observed a few times. The rearrangement joins TRBV27 to TRBJ1-6, with 9 positions matching TRBD1. Looked up from germline, CDR1 is MNHEY and CDR2 is SMNVEV (reference sequence). The trim removed 7 bases at V and 4 bases at J, leaving 20 bases unmatched. The CDR3 extends over 20 amino acids. CDR3 amino acids: CASTQNRDRERRVYNSPLHF. In DNA form, the CDR3 reads TGTGCCAGCACCCAAAACCGGGACAGGGAGAGGCGGGTTTATAATTCACCCCTCCACTTT.

J is TRBJ2-3 and V is TRBV7-8, with D perhaps TRBD2 (5 bases). The germline gives CDR1 SGHVS, CDR2 FQNEAQ. The CDR3 length is 15 residues. The V gene lost 1 base and the J gene lost 5 bases, with 13 bases spanning the gap. CDR3 in DNA: TGTGCCAGCAGCTTAGTAGCTAGCAGGAGAGATACGCAGTATTTT. It encodes CASSLVASRRDTQYF.

The chain combines TRBV6-5 with TRBJ2-5; TRBD1 might be the D (6 bases). V lost 9 bases and J 5 bases, leaving 13 bases between the germline ends. The CDR3 runs to 12 residues. Looked up from germline, CDR1 is MNHEY and CDR2 is SVGAGI. The CDR3 loop reads CARQGKWETQYF. CDR3 DNA: TGTGCCAGACAGGGTAAGTGGGAGACCCAGTACTTC.

This clone was counted a single time. The chain joins TRBV29-1 to TRBJ2-3, with 7 bases lining up with TRBD2. The CDR3 has 14 residues. In germline, CDR1 is SQVTM, CDR2 ANQGSEA. V shed 4 bases and J 5 bases; nucleotides not matched to a gene: 9. Written as DNA, the CDR3 is TGCAGCGTTGCCCTCGGTGGGAGGGGAGATACGCAGTATTTT. It encodes CSVALGGRGDTQYF.